The 5 T cell receptor beta chains reported below all come from one sample, sequenced in a study of blood T cell repertoires in COVID-19. Only in-frame clones appear in the TCRdb table, and some are missing; sequencing was by immunoSEQ multiplex PCR. The sample has tens of thousands of clones, more than 80% seen once. Sequencing was carried out using peripheral blood. These receptors were taken from a woman over 75 with acute or convalescent COVID-19.

This clone was seen more than once but under ten times. This rearrangement joins TRBV15 to TRBJ1-1, with a possible D match to TRBD1 (6 bases). CDR3 length: 15 residues. The germline CDR1 and CDR2 sequences are LNHNV and YYDKDF (reference sequence). The V end was cut by 0 bases, the J end by 4 bases, with 12 bases between. CDR3 sequence (DNA): TGTGCCACCAGCAGAGATCTCGGCAGGGGCACTGAAGCTTTCTTT. As protein: CATSRDLGRGTEAFF.

The chain combines TRBV9 with TRBJ1-4; 7 bases match TRBD1. The CDR3 totals 15 residues. Trimming removed 1 base from V and 7 bases from J; junction bases left unmatched: 7. The germline CDR1 and CDR2 sequences are SGDLS and YYNGEE. CDR3: CASSVSPNRGEKLFF. CDR3 nucleotides: TGTGCCAGCAGCGTATCACCTAACAGGGGTGAAAAACTGTTTTTT.

This clone appeared a few times. Other DNA variants within this sample encode the same CDR3. The V call is TRBV19, the J call TRBJ2-2; 9 bases match TRBD2. The CDR3 length is 15 residues. From germline, CDR1 is LNHDA and CDR2 SQIVND (reference sequence). The J segment lost 1 base and the V segment lost 6 bases, leaving 3 bases of the junction unmatched. CDR3 in amino acids: CASRRRGGNTGELFF. CDR3 sequence (DNA): TGTGCCAGTAGACGGCGGGGGGGGAACACCGGGGAGCTGTTTTTT.

This sequence joins TRBV5-6 and TRBJ2-5; 9 nucleotides line up with TRBD2. CDR1 and CDR2 (germline): SGHDT, YYEEEE. Trimming took 5 bases from V and 4 from J; bases not matched to a gene: 9. The CDR3 runs 15 residues. CDR3 coding DNA: TGTGCCAGCAGAGATGTTAGCGGGAGTGGAGAGACCCAGTACTTC. Translation: CASRDVSGSGETQYF.

V gene TRBV3-1 (or the pseudogene TRBV3-2) combines with J gene TRBJ1-2; possible D gene TRBD1, 6 bases. V lost 5 bases and J 1 base, leaving 17 bases between the germline ends. Germline CDR1 reads LGHDT; CDR2 reads YNNKEL (reference sequence). This CDR3 spans 16 amino acids. CDR3 bases: TGTGCCAGCAGCACTCAACAGGGTTCTTTTAACTATGGCTACACCTTC. This encodes CASSTQQGSFNYGYTF.